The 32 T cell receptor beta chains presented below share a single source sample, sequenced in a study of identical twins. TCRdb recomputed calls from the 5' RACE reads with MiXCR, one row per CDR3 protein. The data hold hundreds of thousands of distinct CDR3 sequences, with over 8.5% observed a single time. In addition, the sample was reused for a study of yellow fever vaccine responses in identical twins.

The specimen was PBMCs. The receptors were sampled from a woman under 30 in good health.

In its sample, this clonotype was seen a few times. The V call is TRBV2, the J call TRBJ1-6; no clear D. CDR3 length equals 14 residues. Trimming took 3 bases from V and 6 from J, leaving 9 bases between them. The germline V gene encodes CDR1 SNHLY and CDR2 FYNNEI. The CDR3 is CASSDLPSNSPLHF. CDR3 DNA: TGTGCCAGCAGTGACTTGCCGAGTAATTCACCCCTCCACTTT.

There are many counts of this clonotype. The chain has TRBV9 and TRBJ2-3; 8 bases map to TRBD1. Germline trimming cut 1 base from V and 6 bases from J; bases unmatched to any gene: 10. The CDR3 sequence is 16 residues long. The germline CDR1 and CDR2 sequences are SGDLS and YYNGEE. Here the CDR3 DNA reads TGTGCCAGCAGCGTATCTACAGGGGGTATCCGGGATACGCAGTATTTT. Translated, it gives CASSVSTGGIRDTQYF.

The CDR3 loop is CASSSSRGGSRGFKPPSGANVLTF. CDR3 nucleotides: TGTGCCAGCAGCAGTAGTCGCGGGGGGTCGAGGGGGTTTAAGCCCCCATCTGGGGCCAACGTCCTGACTTTC. V and J are TRBV21-1 and TRBJ2-6; the table's D call of TRBD2 was not tested on the DNA. TRBV21-1 is given as a pseudogene. This CDR3 is 24 amino acids long.

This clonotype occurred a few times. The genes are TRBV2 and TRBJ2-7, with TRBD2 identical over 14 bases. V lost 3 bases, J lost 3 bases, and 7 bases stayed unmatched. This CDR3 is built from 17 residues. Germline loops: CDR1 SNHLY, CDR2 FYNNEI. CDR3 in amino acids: CASSERGLAGVLYEQYF. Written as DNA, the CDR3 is TGTGCCAGCAGTGAGAGGGGACTAGCGGGAGTTCTCTACGAGCAGTACTTC.

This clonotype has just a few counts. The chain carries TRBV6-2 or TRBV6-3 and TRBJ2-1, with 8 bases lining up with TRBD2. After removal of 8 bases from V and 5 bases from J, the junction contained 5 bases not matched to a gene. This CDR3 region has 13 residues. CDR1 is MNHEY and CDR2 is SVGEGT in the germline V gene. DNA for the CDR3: TGTGCCAGCTCCGGGACTAGACACAATGAGCAGTTCTTC. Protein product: CASSGTRHNEQFF.

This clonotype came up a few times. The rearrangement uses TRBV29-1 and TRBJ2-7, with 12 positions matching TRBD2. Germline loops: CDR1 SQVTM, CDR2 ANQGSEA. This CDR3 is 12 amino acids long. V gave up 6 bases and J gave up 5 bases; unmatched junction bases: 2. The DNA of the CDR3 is TGCAGCGTCCGGACTAGCGGGGACGAGCAGTACTTC. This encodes CSVRTSGDEQYF.

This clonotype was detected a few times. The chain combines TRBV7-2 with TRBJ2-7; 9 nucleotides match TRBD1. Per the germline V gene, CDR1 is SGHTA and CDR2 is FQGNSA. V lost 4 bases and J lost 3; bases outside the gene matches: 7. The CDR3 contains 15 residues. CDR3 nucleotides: TGTGCCAGCAGCTCGGGACAGGGTAATCTCTACGAGCAGTACTTC. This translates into CASSSGQGNLYEQYF. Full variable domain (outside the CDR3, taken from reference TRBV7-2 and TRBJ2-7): GAGVSQSPSNKVTEKGKDVELRCDPISGHTALYWYRQSLGQGLEFLIYFQGNSAPDKSGLPSDRFSAERTGGSVSTLTIQRTQQEDSAVYLCASSSGQGNLYEQYFGPGTRLTVT.

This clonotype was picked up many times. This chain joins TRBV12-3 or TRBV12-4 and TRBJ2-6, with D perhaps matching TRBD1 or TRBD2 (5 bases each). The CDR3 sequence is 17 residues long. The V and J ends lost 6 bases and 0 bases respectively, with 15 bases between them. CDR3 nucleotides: TGTGCCAGCAGCTACGCAGGGAGCGACTCTGGGGCCAACGTCCTGACTTTC. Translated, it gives CASSYAGSDSGANVLTF.

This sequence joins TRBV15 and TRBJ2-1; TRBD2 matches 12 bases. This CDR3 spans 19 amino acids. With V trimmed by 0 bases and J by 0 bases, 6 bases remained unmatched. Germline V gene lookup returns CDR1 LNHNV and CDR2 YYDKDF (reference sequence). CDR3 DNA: TGTGCCACCAGCAGAGACCTAGCGGGAGGGCCCAGCTCCTACAATGAGCAGTTCTTC. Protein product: CATSRDLAGGPSSYNEQFF.

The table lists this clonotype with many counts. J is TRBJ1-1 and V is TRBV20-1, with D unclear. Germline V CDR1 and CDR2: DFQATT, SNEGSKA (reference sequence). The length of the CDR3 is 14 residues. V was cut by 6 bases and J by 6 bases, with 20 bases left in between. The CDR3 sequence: CSARRDVANSEAFF. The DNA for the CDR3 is TGCAGTGCGCGGCGCGACGTGGCAAACTCTGAAGCTTTCTTT.

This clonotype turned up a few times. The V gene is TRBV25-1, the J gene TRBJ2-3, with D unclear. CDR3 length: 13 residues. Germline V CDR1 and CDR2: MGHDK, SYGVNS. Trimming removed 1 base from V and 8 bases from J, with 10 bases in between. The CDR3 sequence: CASSESPSATQYF. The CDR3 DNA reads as TGTGCCAGCAGTGAATCCCCCTCAGCTACGCAGTATTTT.

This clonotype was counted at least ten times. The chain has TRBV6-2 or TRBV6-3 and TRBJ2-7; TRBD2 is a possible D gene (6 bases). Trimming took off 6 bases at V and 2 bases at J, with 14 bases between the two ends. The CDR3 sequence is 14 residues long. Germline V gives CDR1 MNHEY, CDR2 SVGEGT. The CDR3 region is CASRLPGLPYEQYF. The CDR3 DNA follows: TGTGCCAGCAGACTGCCGGGACTCCCCTACGAGCAGTACTTC.

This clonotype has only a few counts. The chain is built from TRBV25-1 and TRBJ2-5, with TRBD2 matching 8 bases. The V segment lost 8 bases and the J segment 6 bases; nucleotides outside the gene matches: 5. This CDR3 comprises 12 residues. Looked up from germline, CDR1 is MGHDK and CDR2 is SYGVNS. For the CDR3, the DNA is TGTGCCAGCTCGGGGGGGCTACAGACCCAGTACTTC. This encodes CASSGGLQTQYF.

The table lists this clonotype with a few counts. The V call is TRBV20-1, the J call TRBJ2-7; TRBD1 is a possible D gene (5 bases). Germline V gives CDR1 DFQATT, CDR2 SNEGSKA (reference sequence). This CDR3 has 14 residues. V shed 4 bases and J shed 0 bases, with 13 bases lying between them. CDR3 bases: TGCAGTGCTAACCAAGGGGCCTACTCCTACGAGCAGTACTTC. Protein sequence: CSANQGAYSYEQYF.

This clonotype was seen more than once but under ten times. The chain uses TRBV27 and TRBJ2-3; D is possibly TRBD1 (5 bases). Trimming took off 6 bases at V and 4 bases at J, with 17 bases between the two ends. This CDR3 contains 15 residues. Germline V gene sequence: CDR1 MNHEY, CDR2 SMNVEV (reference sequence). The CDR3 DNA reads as TGTGCCAGCAGCGTCATCAGGGCGATATCAGATACGCAGTATTTT. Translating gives CASSVIRAISDTQYF.

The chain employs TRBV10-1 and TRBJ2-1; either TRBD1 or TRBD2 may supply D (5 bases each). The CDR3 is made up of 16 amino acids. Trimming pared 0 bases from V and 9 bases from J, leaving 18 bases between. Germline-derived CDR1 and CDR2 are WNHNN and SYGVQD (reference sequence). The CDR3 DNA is TGCGCCAGCAGTGAGTCGGACGGGACCCTATATCCTGAGCAGTTCTTC. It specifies CASSESDGTLYPEQFF.

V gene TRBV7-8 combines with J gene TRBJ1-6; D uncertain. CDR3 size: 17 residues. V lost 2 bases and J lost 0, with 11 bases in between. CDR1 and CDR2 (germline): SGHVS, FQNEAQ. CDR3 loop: CASSLMSGSSYNSPLHF. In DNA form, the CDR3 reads TGTGCCAGCAGCTTAATGAGTGGGAGCTCCTATAATTCACCCCTCCACTTT.

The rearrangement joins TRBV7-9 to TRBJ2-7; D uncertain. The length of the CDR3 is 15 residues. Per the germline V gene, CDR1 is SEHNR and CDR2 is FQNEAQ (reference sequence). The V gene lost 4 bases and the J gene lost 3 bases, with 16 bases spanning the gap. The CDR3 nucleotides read TGTGCCAGCAGCTATAAACAAGGACCCTTCTACGAGCAGTACTTC. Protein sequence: CASSYKQGPFYEQYF.

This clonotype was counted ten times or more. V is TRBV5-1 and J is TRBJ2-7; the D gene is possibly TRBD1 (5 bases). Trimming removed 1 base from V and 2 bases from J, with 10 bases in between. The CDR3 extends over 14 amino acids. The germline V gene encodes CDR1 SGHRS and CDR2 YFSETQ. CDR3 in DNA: TGCGCCAGCAGCTTGAATACAGGTACCTACGAGCAGTACTTC. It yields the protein CASSLNTGTYEQYF.

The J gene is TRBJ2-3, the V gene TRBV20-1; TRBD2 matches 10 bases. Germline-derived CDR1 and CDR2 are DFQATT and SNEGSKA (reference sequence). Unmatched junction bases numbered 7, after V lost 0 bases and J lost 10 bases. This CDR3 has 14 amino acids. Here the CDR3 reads CSAREPSGSQPQYF. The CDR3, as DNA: TGCAGTGCTAGAGAGCCTAGCGGGAGCCAGCCGCAGTATTTT.

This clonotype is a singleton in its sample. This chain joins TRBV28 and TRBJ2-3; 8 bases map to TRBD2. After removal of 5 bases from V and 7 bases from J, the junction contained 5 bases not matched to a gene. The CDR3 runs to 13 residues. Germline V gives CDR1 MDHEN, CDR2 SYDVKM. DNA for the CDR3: TGTGCCAGCAGTCCCGGGGGGGCCTATACGCAGTATTTT. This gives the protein CASSPGGAYTQYF.

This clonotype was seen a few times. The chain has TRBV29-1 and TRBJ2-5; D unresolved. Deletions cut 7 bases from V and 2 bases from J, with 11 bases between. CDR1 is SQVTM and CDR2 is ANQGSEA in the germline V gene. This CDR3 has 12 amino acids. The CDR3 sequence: CSARRLQETQYF. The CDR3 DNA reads TGCAGCGCCCGACGGTTGCAAGAGACCCAGTACTTC.

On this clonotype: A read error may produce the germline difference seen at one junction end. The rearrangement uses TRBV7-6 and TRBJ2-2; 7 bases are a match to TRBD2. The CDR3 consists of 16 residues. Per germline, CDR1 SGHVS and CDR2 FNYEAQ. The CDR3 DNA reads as TGTGCTAGCAGCTTATTGGCTAGCGGGAACACCGGGGAGCTGTTTTTT. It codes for CASSLLASGNTGELFF.

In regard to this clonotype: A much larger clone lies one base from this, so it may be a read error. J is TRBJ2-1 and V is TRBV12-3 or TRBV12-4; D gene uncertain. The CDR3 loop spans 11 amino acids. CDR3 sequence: CAGSFGLEQFF. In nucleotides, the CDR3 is TGTGCCGGCAGTTTTGGCCTTGAGCAGTTCTTC.

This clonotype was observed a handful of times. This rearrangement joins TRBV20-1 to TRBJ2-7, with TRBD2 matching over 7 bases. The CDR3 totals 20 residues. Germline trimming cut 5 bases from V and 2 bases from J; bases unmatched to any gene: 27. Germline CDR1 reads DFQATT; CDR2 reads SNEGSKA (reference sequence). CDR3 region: CSAGGPDRRERTSYPYEQYF. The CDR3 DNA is TGCAGTGCTGGAGGACCAGACCGGCGGGAGCGAACCTCCTATCCCTACGAGCAGTACTTC.

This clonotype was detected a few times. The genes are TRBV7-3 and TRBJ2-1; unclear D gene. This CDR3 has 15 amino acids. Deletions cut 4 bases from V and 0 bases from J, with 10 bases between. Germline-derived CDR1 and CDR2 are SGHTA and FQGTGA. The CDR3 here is CASSYDLGSYNEQFF. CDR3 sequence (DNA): TGTGCCAGCAGCTACGACCTTGGCTCCTACAATGAGCAGTTCTTC.

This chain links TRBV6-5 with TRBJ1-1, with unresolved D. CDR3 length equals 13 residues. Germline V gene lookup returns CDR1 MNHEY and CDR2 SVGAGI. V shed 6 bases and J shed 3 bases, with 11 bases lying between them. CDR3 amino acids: CASSYGRDTEAFF. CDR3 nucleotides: TGTGCCAGCAGCTATGGACGGGACACTGAAGCTTTCTTT.

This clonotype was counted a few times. The CDR3 protein is CASSQTGIGINTEAFF. The CDR3 bases are TGTGCCAGCAGCCAAACAGGGATTGGGATAAACACTGAAGCTTTCTTT. The V and J genes are TRBV14 and TRBJ1-1; D might be TRBD1 (6 bases). This CDR3 is 16 amino acids long. V was clipped by 2 bases and J by 2 bases, with 15 bases between them. Germline CDR1 is SGHDN and CDR2 is FVKESK.

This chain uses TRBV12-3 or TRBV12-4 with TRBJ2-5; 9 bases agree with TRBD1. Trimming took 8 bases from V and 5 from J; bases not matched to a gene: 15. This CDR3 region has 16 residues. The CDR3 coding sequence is TGTGCCAGCCGCACTCGGCGACAGGGGGAGATGGAGACCCAGTACTTC. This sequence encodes CASRTRRQGEMETQYF.

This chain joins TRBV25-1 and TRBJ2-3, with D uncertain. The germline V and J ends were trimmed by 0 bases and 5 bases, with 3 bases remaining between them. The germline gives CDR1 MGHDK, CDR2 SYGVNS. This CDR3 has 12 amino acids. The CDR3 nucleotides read TGTGCCAGCAGTGAATATATAGATACGCAGTATTTT. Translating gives CASSEYIDTQYF. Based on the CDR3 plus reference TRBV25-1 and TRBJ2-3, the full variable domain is EADIYQTPRYLVIGTGKKITLECSQTMGHDKMYWYQQDPGMELHLIHYSYGVNSTEKGDLSSESTVSRIRTEHFPLTLESARPSHTSQYLCASSEYIDTQYFGPGTRLTVL.

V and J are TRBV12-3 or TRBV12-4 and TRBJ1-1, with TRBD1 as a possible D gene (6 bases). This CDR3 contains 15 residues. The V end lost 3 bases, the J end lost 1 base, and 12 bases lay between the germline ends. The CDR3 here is CASSFGGGANTEAFF. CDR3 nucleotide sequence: TGTGCCAGCAGTTTCGGTGGGGGGGCGAACACTGAAGCTTTCTTT.

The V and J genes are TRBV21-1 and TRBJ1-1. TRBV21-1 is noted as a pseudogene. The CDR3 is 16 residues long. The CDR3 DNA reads TGTGCCAGCAGCAGAAGCATTAACGGCATGAACACTGAAGCTTTCTTT. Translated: CASSRSINGMNTEAFF.